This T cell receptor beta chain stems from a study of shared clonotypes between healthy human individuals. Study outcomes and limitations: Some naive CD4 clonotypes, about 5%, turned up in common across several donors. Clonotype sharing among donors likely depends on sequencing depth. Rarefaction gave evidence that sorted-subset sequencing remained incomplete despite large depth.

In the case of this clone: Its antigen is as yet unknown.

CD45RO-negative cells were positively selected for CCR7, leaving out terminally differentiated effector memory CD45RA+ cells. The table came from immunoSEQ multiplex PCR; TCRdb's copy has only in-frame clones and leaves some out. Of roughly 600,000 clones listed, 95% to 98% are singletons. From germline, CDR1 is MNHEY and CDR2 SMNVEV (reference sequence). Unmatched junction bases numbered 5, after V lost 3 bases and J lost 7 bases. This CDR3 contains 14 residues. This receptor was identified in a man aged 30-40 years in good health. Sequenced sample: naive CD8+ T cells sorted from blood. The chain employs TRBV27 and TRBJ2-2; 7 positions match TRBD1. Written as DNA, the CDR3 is TGTGCCAGCAGTTTCGGACAGGCGGTCGGGGAGCTGTTTTTT. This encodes CASSFGQAVGELFF.